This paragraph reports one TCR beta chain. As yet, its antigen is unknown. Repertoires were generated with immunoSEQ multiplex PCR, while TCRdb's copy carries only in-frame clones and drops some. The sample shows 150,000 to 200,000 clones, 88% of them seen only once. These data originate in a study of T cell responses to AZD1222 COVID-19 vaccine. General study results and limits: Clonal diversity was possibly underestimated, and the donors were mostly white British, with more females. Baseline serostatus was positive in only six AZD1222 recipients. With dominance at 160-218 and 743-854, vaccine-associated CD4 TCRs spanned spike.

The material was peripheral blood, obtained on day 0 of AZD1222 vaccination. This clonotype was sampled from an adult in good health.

For the CDR3, the DNA is TGTGCCATCAGTGAAAACAGGAATGAAAAACTGTTTTTT. Translation: CAISENRNEKLFF. This chain joins TRBV10-3 and TRBJ1-4, with D possibly being TRBD1 (5 bases). Germline V gives CDR1 ENHRY, CDR2 SYGVKD. Trimming left V 3 bases short and J 5 bases short, with 7 bases between. This CDR3 comprises 13 residues.